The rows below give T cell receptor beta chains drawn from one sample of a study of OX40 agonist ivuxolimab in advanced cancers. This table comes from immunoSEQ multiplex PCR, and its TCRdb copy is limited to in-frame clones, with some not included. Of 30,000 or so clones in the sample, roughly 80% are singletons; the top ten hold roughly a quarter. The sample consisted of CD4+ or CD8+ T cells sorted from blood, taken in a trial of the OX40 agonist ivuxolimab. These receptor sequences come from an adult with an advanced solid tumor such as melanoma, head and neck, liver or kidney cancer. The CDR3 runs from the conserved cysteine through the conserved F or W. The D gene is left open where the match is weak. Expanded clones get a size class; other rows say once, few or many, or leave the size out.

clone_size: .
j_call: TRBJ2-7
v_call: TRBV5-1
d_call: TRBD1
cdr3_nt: TGCGCCAGCAGCTCTGCCGGGACAGGCAGCTACGAGCAGTACTTC
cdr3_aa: CASSSAGTGSYEQYF

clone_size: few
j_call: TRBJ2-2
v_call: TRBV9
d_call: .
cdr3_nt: TGTGCCAGCAGCGTGAAAATTAAGACCGGGGAGCTGTTTTTT
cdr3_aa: CASSVKIKTGELFF

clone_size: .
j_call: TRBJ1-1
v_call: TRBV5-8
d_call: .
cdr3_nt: TGTGCCAGCAGCTGGGGGGACTATGAAGCTTTCTTT
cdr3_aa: CASSWGDYEAFF

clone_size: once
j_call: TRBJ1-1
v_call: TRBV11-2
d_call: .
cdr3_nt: TGTGCCAGCAGCTTAGCTGATAGCGTCGACCCTTTCTTT
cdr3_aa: CASSLADSVDPFF

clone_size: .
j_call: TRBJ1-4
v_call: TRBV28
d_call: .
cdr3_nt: TGTGCCAGCACCCTTACGGGCGGGGATGAAAAACTGTTTTTT
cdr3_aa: CASTLTGGDEKLFF

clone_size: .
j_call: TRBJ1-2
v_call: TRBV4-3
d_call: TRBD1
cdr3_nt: TGCGCCAGCAGCCCGGGGACAGGGGGCTATGGCTACACCTTC
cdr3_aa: CASSPGTGGYGYTF

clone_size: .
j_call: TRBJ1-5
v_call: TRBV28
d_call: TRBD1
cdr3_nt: TGTGCCAGCAGTTTGCGACAGGGGGGCTATCAGCCCCAGCATTTT
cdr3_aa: CASSLRQGGYQPQHF

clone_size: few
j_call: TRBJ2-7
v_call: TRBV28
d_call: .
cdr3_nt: TGTGCCAGCGGGCAGGTGGTACCCTACGAGCAGTACTTC
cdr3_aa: CASGQVVPYEQYF

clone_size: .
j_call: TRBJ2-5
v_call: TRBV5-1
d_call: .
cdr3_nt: TGCGCCAGCAGCCCCCGGGACTTCTGGCGCGAGACCCAGTACTTC
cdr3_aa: CASSPRDFWRETQYF

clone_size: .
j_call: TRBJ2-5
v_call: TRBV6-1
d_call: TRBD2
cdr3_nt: TGTGCCAGCAGTGAGCTAGCGGGAGCAAGGGAGACCCAGTACTTC
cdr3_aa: CASSELAGARETQYF

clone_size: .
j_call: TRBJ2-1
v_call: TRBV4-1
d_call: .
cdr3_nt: TGCGCCAGCAGCCAAGATGGGGGCAGGGTCGGAAAGGATGAGCAGTTCTTC
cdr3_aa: CASSQDGGRVGKDEQFF

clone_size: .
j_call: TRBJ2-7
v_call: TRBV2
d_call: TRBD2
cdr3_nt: TGTGCCAGCATGGGGCCGGCCTCCGACCTAGCGGGAGGAAGCGGCTACGAGCAGTACTTC
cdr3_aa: CASMGPASDLAGGSGYEQYF

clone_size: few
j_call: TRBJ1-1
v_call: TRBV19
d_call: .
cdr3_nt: TGTGCCAGTAGCGGGTCAAGTGAAGCTTTCTTT
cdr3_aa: CASSGSSEAFF

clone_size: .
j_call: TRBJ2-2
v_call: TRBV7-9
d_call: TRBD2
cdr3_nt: TGTGCCAGCAGCCTATTGGGACTAGCGGGGGGGCCCGGCACCGGGGAGCTGTTTTTT
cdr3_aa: CASSLLGLAGGPGTGELFF

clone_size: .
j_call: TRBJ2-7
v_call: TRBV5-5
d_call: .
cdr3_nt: TGTGCCAGCTTTGTAGCAGGGGGGGAGCAGTACTTC
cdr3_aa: CASFVAGGEQYF

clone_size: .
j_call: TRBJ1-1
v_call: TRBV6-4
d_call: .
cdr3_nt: TGTGCCAGCAGTGACTCGGCGATGACTGAAGCTTTCTTT
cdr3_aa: CASSDSAMTEAFF

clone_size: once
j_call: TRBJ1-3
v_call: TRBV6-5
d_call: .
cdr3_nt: TGTGCCAGCAGCCTGACTAGGGGTACTGGAAACACCATATATTTT
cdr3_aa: CASSLTRGTGNTIYF

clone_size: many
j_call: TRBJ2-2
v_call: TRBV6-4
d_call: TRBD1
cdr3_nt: TGTGCCAGCAGTGGGACAGGGGGCACCGGGGAGCTGTTTTTT
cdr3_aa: CASSGTGGTGELFF

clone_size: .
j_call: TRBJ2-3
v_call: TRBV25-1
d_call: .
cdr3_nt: TGTGCCAGCAGTGAATATCAAGAAAGCACAGATACGCAGTATTTT
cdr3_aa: CASSEYQESTDTQYF

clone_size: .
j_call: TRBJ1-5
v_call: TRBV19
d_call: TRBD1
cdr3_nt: TGTGCCAGCAGACCGGGACAGGGCGCCTATAGCAATCAGCCCCAGCATTTT
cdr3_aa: CASRPGQGAYSNQPQHF

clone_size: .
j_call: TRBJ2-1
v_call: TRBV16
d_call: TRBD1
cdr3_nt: TGTGCCAGCAGCCAAACGACAGGGGGCCTGCCGTACAATGAGCAGTTCTTC
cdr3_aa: CASSQTTGGLPYNEQFF

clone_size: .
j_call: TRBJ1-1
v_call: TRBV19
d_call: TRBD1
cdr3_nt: TGTGCCAGTAGGACAGGGGGCACTGAAGCTTTCTTT
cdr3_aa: CASRTGGTEAFF

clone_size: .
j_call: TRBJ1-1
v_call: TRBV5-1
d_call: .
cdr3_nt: TGCGCCAGCAGCTTCCTACAGGGTGGGGAATCTGAAGCTTTCTTT
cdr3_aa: CASSFLQGGESEAFF

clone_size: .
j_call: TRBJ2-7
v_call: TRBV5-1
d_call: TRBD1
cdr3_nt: TGCGCCAGCAGCTTGCAGGGGGATTCCTACGAGCAGTACTTC
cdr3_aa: CASSLQGDSYEQYF

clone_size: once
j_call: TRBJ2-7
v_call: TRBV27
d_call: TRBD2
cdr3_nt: TGTGCCAGCTCGGCCAGCGGGAGAATATACGAGCAGTACTTC
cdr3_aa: CASSASGRIYEQYF

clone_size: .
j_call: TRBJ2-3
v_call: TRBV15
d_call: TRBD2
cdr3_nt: TGTGCCACCAGCAGAGGACCTAGCGGGGGGGCACATGATACGCAGTATTTT
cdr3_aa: CATSRGPSGGAHDTQYF

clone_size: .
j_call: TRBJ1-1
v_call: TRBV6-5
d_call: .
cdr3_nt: TGTGCCAGCAGTTACTCGTCAGGGGAAGCTTTCTTT
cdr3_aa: CASSYSSGEAFF

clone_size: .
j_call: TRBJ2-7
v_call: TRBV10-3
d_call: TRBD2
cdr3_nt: TGTGCCATCAGTGAATTAGCGGGGCCCGGGGAGGGGCAGTACTTC
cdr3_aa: CAISELAGPGEGQYF

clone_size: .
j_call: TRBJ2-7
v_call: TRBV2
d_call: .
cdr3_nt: TGTGCCAGCAGTTCAGGGGATTCCTACGAGCAGTACTTC
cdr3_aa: CASSSGDSYEQYF

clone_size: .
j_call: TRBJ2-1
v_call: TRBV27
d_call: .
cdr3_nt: TGTGCCAGCAGCCGGGGGGCCTCCTACAATGAGCAGTTCTTC
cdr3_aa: CASSRGASYNEQFF

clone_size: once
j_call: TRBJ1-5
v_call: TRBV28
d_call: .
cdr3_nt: TGTGCCAGCAACCCGGGGGGTAGCAATCAGCCCCAGCATTTT
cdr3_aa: CASNPGGSNQPQHF

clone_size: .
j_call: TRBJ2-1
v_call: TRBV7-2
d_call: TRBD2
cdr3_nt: TGTGCCAGCAGCCCGACTAGCGGGGGTTACAATGAGCAGTTCTTC
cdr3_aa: CASSPTSGGYNEQFF

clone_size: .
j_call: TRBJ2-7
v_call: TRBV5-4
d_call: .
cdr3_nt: TGTGCCAGCAGCTTTAGAGGGGTCGAGCAGTACTTC
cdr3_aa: CASSFRGVEQYF

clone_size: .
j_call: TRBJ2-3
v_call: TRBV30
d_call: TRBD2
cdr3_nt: TGTGCCTGGGGGGGGGTCGGCTCGGATACGCAGTATTTT
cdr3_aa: CAWGGVGSDTQYF

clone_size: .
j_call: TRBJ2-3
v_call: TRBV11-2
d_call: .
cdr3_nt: TGTGCCAGCAGCACGCGGACAGTTGACACAGATACGCAGTATTTT
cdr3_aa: CASSTRTVDTDTQYF

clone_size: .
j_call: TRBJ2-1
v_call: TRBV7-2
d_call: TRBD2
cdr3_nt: TGTGCCAGCAGCTTCCTGGGGGGGTCGAACAATGAGCAGTTCTTC
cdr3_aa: CASSFLGGSNNEQFF

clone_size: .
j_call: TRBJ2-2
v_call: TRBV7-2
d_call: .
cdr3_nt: TGTGCCAGCAGCTTATCAGGGCTCGAGCTGTTTTTT
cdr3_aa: CASSLSGLELFF

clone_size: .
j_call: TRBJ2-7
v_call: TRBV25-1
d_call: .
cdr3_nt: TGTGCCAGCAGTGAAGTGGGGTCCTACGAGCAGTACTTC
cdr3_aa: CASSEVGSYEQYF

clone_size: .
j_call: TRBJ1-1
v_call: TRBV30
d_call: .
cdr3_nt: TGTGCCTGGAGTGCTACAGGTTCAGGATCTGAAGCTTTCTTT
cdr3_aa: CAWSATGSGSEAFF

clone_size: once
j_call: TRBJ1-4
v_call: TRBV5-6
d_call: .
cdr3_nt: TGTGCCAGCAGCTTGGAGGGCTCGGGGAATGAAAAACTGTTTTTT
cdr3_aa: CASSLEGSGNEKLFF

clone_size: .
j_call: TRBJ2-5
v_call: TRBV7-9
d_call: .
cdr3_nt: TGTGCCAGCAGCTTAGCGGGGGGGCAGGAGACCCAGTACTTC
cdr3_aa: CASSLAGGQETQYF

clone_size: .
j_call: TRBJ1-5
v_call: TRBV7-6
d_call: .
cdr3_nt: TGTGCCAGCGGAGTAGCAGATAATCAGCCCCAGCATTTT
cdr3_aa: CASGVADNQPQHF

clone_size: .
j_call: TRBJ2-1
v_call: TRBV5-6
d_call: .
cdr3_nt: TGTGCCAGCAGCTTGGAACAGGCCTACAATGAGCAGTTCTTC
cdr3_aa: CASSLEQAYNEQFF

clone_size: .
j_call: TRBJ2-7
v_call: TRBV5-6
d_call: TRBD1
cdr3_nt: TGTGCCAGCAGCTATTCGACCGGGACAGCCTCCTACGAGCAGTACTTC
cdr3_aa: CASSYSTGTASYEQYF

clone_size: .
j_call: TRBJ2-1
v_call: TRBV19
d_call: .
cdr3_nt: TGTGCCAGTCGCCCCCCTAACTACAATGAGCAGTTCTTC
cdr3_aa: CASRPPNYNEQFF

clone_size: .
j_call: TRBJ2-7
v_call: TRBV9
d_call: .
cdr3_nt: TGTGCCAGCAGCGGGAGGAACACCTACGAGCAGTACTTC
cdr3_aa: CASSGRNTYEQYF

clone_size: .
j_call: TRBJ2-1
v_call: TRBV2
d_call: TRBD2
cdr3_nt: TGTGCCAGCAGTGGGGGCGGGGGGCTCTACAATGAGCAGTTCTTC
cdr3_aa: CASSGGGGLYNEQFF

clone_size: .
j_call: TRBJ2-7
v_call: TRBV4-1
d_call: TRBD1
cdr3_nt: TGCGCCAGCAGCCAAGAATTGACAGGGGGTTACGAGCAGTACTTC
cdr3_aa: CASSQELTGGYEQYF

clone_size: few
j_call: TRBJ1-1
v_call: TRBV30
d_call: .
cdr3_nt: TGTGCCTGGAGCTTGGAGGGCGGGGGCACTGAAGCTTTCTTT
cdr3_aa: CAWSLEGGGTEAFF

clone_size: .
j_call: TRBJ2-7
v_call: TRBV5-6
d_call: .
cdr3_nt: TGTGCCAGCAGCTTGCCCTTCGCGGGGCCCCTCGAGCAGTACTTC
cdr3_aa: CASSLPFAGPLEQYF

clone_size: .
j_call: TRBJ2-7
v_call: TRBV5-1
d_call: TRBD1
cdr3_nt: TGCGCCAGCAGCTTGGGACAGGGTGCCCACTACGAGCAGTACTTC
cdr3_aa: CASSLGQGAHYEQYF

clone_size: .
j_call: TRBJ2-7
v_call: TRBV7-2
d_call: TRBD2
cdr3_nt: TGTGCCAGCAGCTCCGGACTAGCAAGCTCCTACGAGCAGTACTTC
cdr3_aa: CASSSGLASSYEQYF